This T cell receptor beta chain was documented in a study of technical replicates of blood from a few donors. CDR1 is MDHEN, CDR2 SYDVKM, per germline. The CDR3 contains 14 residues. Losses at the gene ends were 5 bases for V and 3 bases for J; bases not matched to a gene: 5. This clone came up once. TCRdb's table, derived via immunoSEQ multiplex PCR, lists solely in-frame clones and lacks some. The repertoire consists of 85,000 to 100,000 clones, with 92% occurring once and the leading ten covering roughly 0.25%. The sequence derives from a human donor in good health. The chain recombines TRBV28 with TRBJ2-7; 9 bases line up with TRBD1. The specimen sequenced was T cells isolated from PBMCs. The CDR3 region is CASSQGQGRYEQYF. The CDR3, as DNA: TGTGCCAGCAGTCAGGGACAGGGTCGCTACGAGCAGTACTTC.